The rows below give T cell receptor beta chains drawn from one sample of a study of molecular identifiers for immune sequencing clone quantification. TCRdb recomputed calls from the PCR reads with MiXCR, one row per CDR3 protein. The sample has approximately 100,000 distinct CDR3 sequences, 36% seen once. Sequencing was performed on naive CD8+ T cells from blood, with Jurkat cell RNA spiked in. The receptors stem from a human donor in good health. Some libraries in this study had Jurkat cell RNA spiked in. Both conserved end residues are part of each CDR3. A D gene is named only where the DNA matches it firmly. The listing skips clone size in some rows; elsewhere it reads once, few, many or a size class.

J: TRBJ2-2
V: TRBV5-4
size: .
D: TRBD2
DNA: TGTGCCAGCGGACTAGCGGGAGTCGAGGAGCTGTTTTTT
CDR3: CASGLAGVEELFF

J: TRBJ2-5
V: TRBV12-3/TRBV12-4
size: .
D: .
DNA: TGTGCCAGCAGTTTAGAGGGGGGACCCCAAGAGACCCAGTACTTC
CDR3: CASSLEGGPQETQYF

J: TRBJ1-5
V: TRBV28
size: many
D: .
DNA: TGTGCCAGCACCCAATCCCCGGGTAATCAGCCCCAGCATTTT
CDR3: CASTQSPGNQPQHF

J: TRBJ2-7
V: TRBV27
size: .
D: TRBD2
DNA: TGTGCCAGCGGACTAGCGGAAACCTACGAGCAGTACTTC
CDR3: CASGLAETYEQYF

J: TRBJ2-2
V: TRBV19
size: .
D: TRBD2
DNA: TGTGCCAGTAGTATAGCCGGGACTAGCTTTTCCGGGGAGCTGTTTTTT
CDR3: CASSIAGTSFSGELFF

J: TRBJ2-7
V: TRBV5-1
size: .
D: .
DNA: TGCGCCAGCAGCTTGATGCCAGAACTAGCAGCAGCCCACTACGAGCAGTACTTC
CDR3: CASSLMPELAAAHYEQYF

J: TRBJ2-7
V: TRBV4-3
size: few
D: .
DNA: TGCGCCAGCAGCCAAGAGACCGGCAGCGACGAGCAGTACTTC
CDR3: CASSQETGSDEQYF

J: TRBJ2-7
V: TRBV13
size: many
D: .
DNA: TGTGCCAGCAGCTTATTCGAGAGTCCCAACGACGAGCAGTACTTC
CDR3: CASSLFESPNDEQYF

J: TRBJ1-3
V: TRBV27
size: .
D: .
DNA: TGTGCCAGCAGTTTATCGGGGGGGGCCGGAAACACCATATATTTT
CDR3: CASSLSGGAGNTIYF

J: TRBJ2-3
V: TRBV5-4
size: .
D: .
DNA: TGTGCCAGCAGCCGATTCACAGATACGCAGTATTTT
CDR3: CASSRFTDTQYF

J: TRBJ1-5
V: TRBV19
size: .
D: .
DNA: TGTGCCAGTAGTATAATCCCAGCGGGCAATCAGCCCCAGCATTTT
CDR3: CASSIIPAGNQPQHF

J: TRBJ2-1
V: TRBV6-5
size: .
D: TRBD2
DNA: TGTGCCAGCACTGCTAGCGGGAGTTGGAATGAGCAGTTCTTC
CDR3: CASTASGSWNEQFF

J: TRBJ2-7
V: TRBV20-1
size: .
D: .
DNA: TGCAGCGCGACTGCGATCGGCGAGCAGTACTTC
CDR3: CSATAIGEQYF

J: TRBJ1-3
V: TRBV13
size: .
D: .
DNA: TGTGCCAGCAGCTTACGAACAGCGGGAAACACCATATATTTT
CDR3: CASSLRTAGNTIYF

J: TRBJ2-2
V: TRBV5-1
size: few
D: TRBD1
DNA: TGCGCCAGCAGCTTACGCCTCGAGGGACAGGGGAACACCGGGGAGCTGTTTTTT
CDR3: CASSLRLEGQGNTGELFF

J: TRBJ2-7
V: TRBV19
size: few
D: TRBD2
DNA: TGTGCCAGTAGCCCGAGCGGGATCGTGTACGAGCAGTACTTC
CDR3: CASSPSGIVYEQYF

J: TRBJ2-7
V: TRBV7-2
size: few
D: TRBD2
DNA: TGTGCCAGCAGGGAGGGACTAGCGGGGAACTACGAGCAGTACTTC
CDR3: CASREGLAGNYEQYF

J: TRBJ2-3
V: TRBV4-2
size: .
D: .
DNA: TGTGCCAGCAGCCAAGAATGGGCCGGAGATACGCAGTATTTT
CDR3: CASSQEWAGDTQYF

J: TRBJ2-5
V: TRBV7-9
size: many
D: .
DNA: TGTGCCATTCGGCAGGGAGCAGAGACCCAGTACTTC
CDR3: CAIRQGAETQYF

J: TRBJ2-7
V: TRBV6-2/TRBV6-3
size: .
D: TRBD2
DNA: TGTGCCAGCAGCGAGACGGACAGCTTGGGACTAGCGGAGAACGAGCAGTACTTC
CDR3: CASSETDSLGLAENEQYF

J: TRBJ2-7
V: TRBV20-1
size: many
D: .
DNA: TGCAGTGCTAGCCGGCGCGGAGGGAGCTCCTACGAGCAGTACTTC
CDR3: CSASRRGGSSYEQYF

J: TRBJ1-4
V: TRBV6-5
size: .
D: .
DNA: TGTGCCAGCAGTCCCCGACACCCAGTATTTAATGGAAAACTGTTTTTT
CDR3: CASSPRHPVFNGKLFF

J: TRBJ2-3
V: TRBV6-5
size: .
D: TRBD1
DNA: TGTGCCAGCAGAATTCGACAGGGGGCGCGTAGGACAGATACGCAGTATTTT
CDR3: CASRIRQGARRTDTQYF

J: TRBJ1-2
V: TRBV4-2
size: .
D: TRBD1
DNA: TGTGCCAGCAGCGCTGGGACAGGGGCAGGTGGCTACACCTTC
CDR3: CASSAGTGAGGYTF

J: TRBJ2-7
V: TRBV20-1
size: many
D: TRBD2
DNA: TGCAGTGCTAGTGCGTATAGCGGGTTAACCTACGAGCAGTACTTC
CDR3: CSASAYSGLTYEQYF

J: TRBJ2-1
V: TRBV20-1
size: few
D: .
DNA: TGCAGTGCTTCTGCAGCTCCACGGCAGTTCTTC
CDR3: CSASAAPRQFF

J: TRBJ2-7
V: TRBV4-2
size: .
D: .
DNA: TGTGCCAGCAGCCAAGCGGGACCCACCTACGAGCAGTACTTC
CDR3: CASSQAGPTYEQYF

J: TRBJ2-2
V: TRBV4-3
size: .
D: .
DNA: TGCGCCAGCAGCCCTCGACGGTACACCACCGGGGAGCTGTTTTTT
CDR3: CASSPRRYTTGELFF

J: TRBJ2-3
V: TRBV28
size: many
D: .
DNA: TGTGCCAGCAGTTTACCACAGGATCGACCAGATACGCAGTATTTT
CDR3: CASSLPQDRPDTQYF

J: TRBJ1-2
V: TRBV28
size: few
D: TRBD1
DNA: TGTGCCAGCAGTTTAGGAGGGACAGCCTATGGCTACACCTTC
CDR3: CASSLGGTAYGYTF

J: TRBJ1-1
V: TRBV29-1
size: few
D: .
DNA: TGCAGCGGGGAGGCGAACACTGAAGCTTTCTTT
CDR3: CSGEANTEAFF

J: TRBJ1-2
V: TRBV10-3
size: .
D: .
DNA: TGTGCCATCAGTGAGTCGGGCAGGGGCTATGGCTACACCTTC
CDR3: CAISESGRGYGYTF

J: TRBJ2-1
V: TRBV4-1
size: many
D: TRBD1
DNA: TGCGCCAGCAGCCAAGATTTCAGGGGGTGGAAGCAGTTCTTC
CDR3: CASSQDFRGWKQFF

J: TRBJ2-1
V: TRBV20-1
size: .
D: .
DNA: TGCAGTGCTACAACCCGGTCTCCCCCCGGTTACAATGAGCAGTTCTTC
CDR3: CSATTRSPPGYNEQFF

J: TRBJ2-1
V: TRBV4-3
size: few
D: TRBD2
DNA: TGCGCCAGCAGCTTAGAATGGACTAGCGCTTACAATGAGCAGTTCTTC
CDR3: CASSLEWTSAYNEQFF

J: TRBJ1-1
V: TRBV29-1
size: few
D: .
DNA: TGCAGCGTTGACCCCAAGGGGGGCACTGAAGCTTTCTTT
CDR3: CSVDPKGGTEAFF

J: TRBJ1-6
V: TRBV5-6
size: few
D: .
DNA: TGTGCCAGCAGCCTGGACCTCGGATACTCACCCCTCCACTTT
CDR3: CASSLDLGYSPLHF

J: TRBJ1-4
V: TRBV28
size: .
D: .
DNA: TGTGCCAGCAGTTTATCCTTTGCAACTAATGAAAAACTGTTTTTT
CDR3: CASSLSFATNEKLFF

J: TRBJ2-5
V: TRBV12-3/TRBV12-4
size: few
D: .
DNA: TGTGCCAGCAGTCAGGGGGGACGGGAGACCCAGTACTTC
CDR3: CASSQGGRETQYF

J: TRBJ2-4
V: TRBV28
size: many
D: .
DNA: TGTGCCAGCATCGACTTGAAAAACATTCAGTACTTC
CDR3: CASIDLKNIQYF

J: TRBJ1-5
V: TRBV20-1
size: many
D: .
DNA: TGCAGTGCCCTTCCGGGGGGCGGACAGCCCCAGCATTTT
CDR3: CSALPGGGQPQHF

J: TRBJ2-3
V: TRBV24-1
size: many
D: .
DNA: TGTGCCACCAGTGATTTCAGGACTAGCACAGATACGCAGTATTTT
CDR3: CATSDFRTSTDTQYF

J: TRBJ1-2
V: TRBV4-3
size: .
D: .
DNA: TGCGCCAGCAGCCAAGATTGGCAGGGGCGATCTTACTATGGCTACACCTTC
CDR3: CASSQDWQGRSYYGYTF

J: TRBJ2-1
V: TRBV4-3
size: .
D: TRBD2
DNA: TGCGCCAGCAGGGATCCCCTAGCGGAGGACAAAGAGCAGTTCTTC
CDR3: CASRDPLAEDKEQFF

J: TRBJ2-5
V: TRBV20-1
size: .
D: .
DNA: TGCAGTGCTAATCCAGGGAAAGCCCAGTACTTC
CDR3: CSANPGKAQYF

J: TRBJ2-1
V: TRBV7-3
size: few
D: .
DNA: TGTGCCAGCAGCCCAAGGGCGAACAGGGTTACCTACAATGAGCAGTTCTTC
CDR3: CASSPRANRVTYNEQFF

J: TRBJ2-3
V: TRBV27
size: .
D: TRBD2
DNA: TGTGCCAGCCGAGCGGGACCCACAGATACGCAGTATTTT
CDR3: CASRAGPTDTQYF

J: TRBJ2-3
V: TRBV7-9
size: many
D: .
DNA: TGTGCCAGCAGCTTAGTTCTCGAAGATACGCAGTATTTT
CDR3: CASSLVLEDTQYF

J: TRBJ2-7
V: TRBV28
size: few
D: TRBD2
DNA: TGTGCCAGCACCCCGGGGAGCGGGAGTGAGGTATCCTACGAGCAGTACTTC
CDR3: CASTPGSGSEVSYEQYF

J: TRBJ2-7
V: TRBV20-1
size: .
D: .
DNA: TGCAGTGCTACCGGGGCTATAAACCTACGGGAGCAGTACTTC
CDR3: CSATGAINLREQYF

J: TRBJ2-7
V: TRBV11-2
size: .
D: .
DNA: TGTGCCAGCAGCTCAGAACCTGGGGGCCATTACGAGCAGTACTTC
CDR3: CASSSEPGGHYEQYF